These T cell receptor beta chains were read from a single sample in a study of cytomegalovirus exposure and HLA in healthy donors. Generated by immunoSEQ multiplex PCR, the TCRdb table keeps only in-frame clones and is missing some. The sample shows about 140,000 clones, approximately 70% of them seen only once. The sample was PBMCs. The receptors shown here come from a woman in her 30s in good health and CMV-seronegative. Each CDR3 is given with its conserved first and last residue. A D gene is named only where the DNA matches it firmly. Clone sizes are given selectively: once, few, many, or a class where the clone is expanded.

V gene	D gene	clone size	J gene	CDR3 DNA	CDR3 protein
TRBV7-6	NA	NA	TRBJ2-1	TGTGCCAGCAGCCCAATTAGCGGAACAGATTACAATGAGCAGTTCTTC	CASSPISGTDYNEQFF
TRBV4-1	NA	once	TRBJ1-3	TGCGCCAGCAGCCAAGTCACGGGGGCTGGAAACACCATATATTTT	CASSQVTGAGNTIYF
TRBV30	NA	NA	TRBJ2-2	TGTGCCTGGGCTCTAGGGGGTCGCACCGGGGAGCTGTTTTTT	CAWALGGRTGELFF
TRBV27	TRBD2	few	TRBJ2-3	TGTGCCAGCAGTACCTTGACTAGCGGGAGTGCAGATACGCAGTATTTT	CASSTLTSGSADTQYF
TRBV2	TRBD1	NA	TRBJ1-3	TGTGCCAGCACCGAGGGGACAGCCAACACCATATATTTT	CASTEGTANTIYF
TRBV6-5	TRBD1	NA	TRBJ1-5	TGTGCCAGCAGTCGACAGGGGGATCAGCCCCAGCATTTT	CASSRQGDQPQHF
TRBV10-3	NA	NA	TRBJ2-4	TGTGCCATCAGTGAGTCGATGGGGCAGAACATTCAGTACTTC	CAISESMGQNIQYF
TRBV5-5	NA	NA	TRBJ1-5	TGTGCCAGCAGCTTGTTCGGTAACGATCAGCCCCAGCATTTT	CASSLFGNDQPQHF
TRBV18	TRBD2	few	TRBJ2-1	TGTGCCAGCTCACCACCCCTAGGACTAGCGGGAGCGCCCAACTACAATGAGCAGTTCTTC	CASSPPLGLAGAPNYNEQFF
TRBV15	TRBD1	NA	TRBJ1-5	TGTGCCACCAGCAGAGGGGACAGGGCTAGCAATCAGCCCCAGCATTTT	CATSRGDRASNQPQHF
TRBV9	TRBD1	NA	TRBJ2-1	TGTGCCAGCAACCGACAGGGGAACTACAATGAGCAGTTCTTC	CASNRQGNYNEQFF
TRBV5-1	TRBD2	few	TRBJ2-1	TGCGCCAGCAGCTTGAGGAGTATGGCGGGGGAAGGTAATGAGCAGTTCTTC	CASSLRSMAGEGNEQFF
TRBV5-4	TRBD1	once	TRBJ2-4	TGTGCCAGCAGCGCGTCGACAGGGGAAGGGAACATTCAGTACTTC	CASSASTGEGNIQYF
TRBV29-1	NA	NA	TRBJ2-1	TGCAGCCCTAAAACTACCTACAATGAGCAGTTCTTC	CSPKTTYNEQFF
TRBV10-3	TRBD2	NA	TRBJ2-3	TGTGCCATCAGGCGCCTAGCGGGGGGGGCGGCAGATACGCAGTATTTT	CAIRRLAGGAADTQYF
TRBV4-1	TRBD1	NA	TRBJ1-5	TGCGCCAGCAGCCACCCCCCCAGGACAGGGGTAACCCAGCCCCAGCATTTT	CASSHPPRTGVTQPQHF
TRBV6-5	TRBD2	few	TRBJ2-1	TGTGCCAGCAGGGGACTAGCGGAATACAATGAGCAGTTCTTC	CASRGLAEYNEQFF
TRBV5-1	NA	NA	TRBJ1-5	TGCGCCAGCAGCTTGGGGACAGCCGGGGGCAATCAGCCCCAGCATTTT	CASSLGTAGGNQPQHF
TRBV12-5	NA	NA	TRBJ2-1	TGTGCTAGTAAACGCGAGGCCTACAATGAGCAGTTCTTC	CASKREAYNEQFF
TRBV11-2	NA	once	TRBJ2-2	TGTGCCAGCAGCTTAGATCTCCCCACCGGGGAGCTGTTTTTT	CASSLDLPTGELFF
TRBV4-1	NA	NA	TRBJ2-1	TGCGCCAGCAGCCCCGAAGGCGCGGGATCGCCGTGGAATGAGCAGTTCTTC	CASSPEGAGSPWNEQFF
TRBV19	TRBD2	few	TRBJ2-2	TGTGCCAGTAGTCTCCTAAGCGGGGGAGCCGGGGAGCTGTTTTTT	CASSLLSGGAGELFF
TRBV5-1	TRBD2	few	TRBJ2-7	TGCGCCAGCAGCTCCGGACTAGCGGGAGGGCCCGACGAGCAGTACTTC	CASSSGLAGGPDEQYF
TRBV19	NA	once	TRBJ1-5	TGTGCCAGTAGCTCACGGACAGTTGGGGTCAATCAGCCCCAGCATTTT	CASSSRTVGVNQPQHF
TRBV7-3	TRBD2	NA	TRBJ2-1	TGTGCCAGCAGCTTAGGCGGGAGGCGAGGCGATGAGCAGTTCTTC	CASSLGGRRGDEQFF
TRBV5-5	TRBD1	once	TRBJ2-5	TGTGCCAGCACCACGACAGGGAGTTCGACCCAGTACTTC	CASTTTGSSTQYF
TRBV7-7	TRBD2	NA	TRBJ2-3	TGTGCTAGCAGCTTAGCGGGGGGGCCTGTGGGGGATACGCAGTATTTT	CASSLAGGPVGDTQYF
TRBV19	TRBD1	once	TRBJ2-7	TGTGCCAGTAGTAGGGGACAGGGAGAATACGAGCAGTACTTC	CASSRGQGEYEQYF